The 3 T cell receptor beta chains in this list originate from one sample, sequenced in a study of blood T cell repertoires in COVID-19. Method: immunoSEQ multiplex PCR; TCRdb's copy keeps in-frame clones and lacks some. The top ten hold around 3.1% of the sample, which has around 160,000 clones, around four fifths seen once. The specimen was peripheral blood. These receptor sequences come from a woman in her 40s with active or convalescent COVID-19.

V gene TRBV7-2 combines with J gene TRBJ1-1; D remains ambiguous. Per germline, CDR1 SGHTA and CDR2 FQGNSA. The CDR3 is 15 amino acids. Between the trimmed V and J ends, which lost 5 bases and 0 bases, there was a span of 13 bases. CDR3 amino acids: CASSPQAWVNTEAFF. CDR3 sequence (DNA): TGTGCCAGCAGCCCCCAGGCCTGGGTGAACACTGAAGCTTTCTTT. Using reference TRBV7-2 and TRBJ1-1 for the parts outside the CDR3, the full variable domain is GAGVSQSPSNKVTEKGKDVELRCDPISGHTALYWYRQSLGQGLEFLIYFQGNSAPDKSGLPSDRFSAERTGGSVSTLTIQRTQQEDSAVYLCASSPQAWVNTEAFFGQGTRLTVV.

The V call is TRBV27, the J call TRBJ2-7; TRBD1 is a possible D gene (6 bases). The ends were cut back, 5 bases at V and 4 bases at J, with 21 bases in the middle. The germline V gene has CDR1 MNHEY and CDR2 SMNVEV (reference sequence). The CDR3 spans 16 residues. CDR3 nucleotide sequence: TGTGCCAGCAGTCCAAGTCTCCCCCAGGGGAGATACGAGCAGTACTTC. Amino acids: CASSPSLPQGRYEQYF.

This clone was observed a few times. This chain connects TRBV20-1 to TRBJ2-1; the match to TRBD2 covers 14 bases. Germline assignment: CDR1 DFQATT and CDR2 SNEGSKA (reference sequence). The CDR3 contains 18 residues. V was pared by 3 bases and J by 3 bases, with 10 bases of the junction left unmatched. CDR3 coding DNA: TGCAGTGCTAGTTCACTGACTAGCGGGGGGGCGATCTACAATGAGCAGTTCTTC. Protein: CSASSLTSGGAIYNEQFF.